This T cell receptor beta chain was captured by sequencing in a study of blood T cells in healthy people across ages. Study-wide context: Every two T cells gave about one barcoded beta molecule via template switching. Study-level points and caveats: Unsorted PBMC input precluded a conclusive naive versus antigen-experienced comparison.

On this clonotype itself: Its antigen is still unknown.

The CDR3 sequence is 17 residues long. V was shortened by 3 bases and J by 0 bases, with 12 bases between the two germline ends. CDR1 and CDR2 from the germline V gene are LNHDA and SQIVND (reference sequence). A second PCR, run for roughly 7 to 11 cycles, used a sample-barcoded 5' primer plus a J-beta primer mix. TCRdb ran MiXCR on the 5' RACE reads and lists one entry per CDR3 protein. This table has 800,000 to 950,000 distinct CDR3 sequences, 36% appearing once. This chain links TRBV19 with TRBJ1-6; a weak D match, TRBD1 (6 bases). Sequencing was carried out using blood. The receptor's source is a man younger than 35 in good health. The CDR3 is CASSIRQGSSYNSPLHF. In DNA, the CDR3 is TGTGCCAGTAGTATTCGGCAGGGGAGCTCCTATAATTCACCCCTCCACTTT.